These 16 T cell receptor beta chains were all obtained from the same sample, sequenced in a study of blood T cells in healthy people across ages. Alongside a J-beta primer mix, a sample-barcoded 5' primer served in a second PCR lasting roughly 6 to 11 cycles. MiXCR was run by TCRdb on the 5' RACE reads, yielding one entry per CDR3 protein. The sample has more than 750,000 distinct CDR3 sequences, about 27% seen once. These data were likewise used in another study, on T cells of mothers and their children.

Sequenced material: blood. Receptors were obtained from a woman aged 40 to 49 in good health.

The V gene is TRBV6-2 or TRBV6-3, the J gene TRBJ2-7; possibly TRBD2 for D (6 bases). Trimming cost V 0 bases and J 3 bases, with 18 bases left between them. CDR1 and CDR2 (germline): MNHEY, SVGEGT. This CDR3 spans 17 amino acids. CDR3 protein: CASSYSRLVYDFYEQYF. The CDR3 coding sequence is TGTGCCAGCAGTTACTCGAGACTAGTCTATGATTTCTACGAGCAGTACTTC.

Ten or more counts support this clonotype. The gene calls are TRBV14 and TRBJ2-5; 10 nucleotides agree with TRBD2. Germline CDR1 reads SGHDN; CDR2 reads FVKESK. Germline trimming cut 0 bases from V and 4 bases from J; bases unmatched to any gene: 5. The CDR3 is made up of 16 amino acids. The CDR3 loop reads CASSQDQAGGRETQYF. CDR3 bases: TGTGCCAGCAGCCAAGATCAAGCGGGGGGGCGAGAGACCCAGTACTTC.

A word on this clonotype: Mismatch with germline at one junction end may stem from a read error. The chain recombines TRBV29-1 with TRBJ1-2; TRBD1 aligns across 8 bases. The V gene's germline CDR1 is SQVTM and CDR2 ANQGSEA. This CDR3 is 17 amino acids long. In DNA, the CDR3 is TGCAGCGCTGAAGAATGGGACAGGCCCGAGGACCCCTATGGCTACACCTTC. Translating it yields CSAEEWDRPEDPYGYTF. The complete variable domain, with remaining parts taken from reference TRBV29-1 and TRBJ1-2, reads SAVISQKPSRDICQRGTSLTIQCQVDSQVTMMFWYRQQPGQSLTLIATANQGSEATYESGFVIDKFPISRPNLTFSTLTVSNMSPEDSSIYLCSAEEWDRPEDPYGYTFGSGTRLTVV.

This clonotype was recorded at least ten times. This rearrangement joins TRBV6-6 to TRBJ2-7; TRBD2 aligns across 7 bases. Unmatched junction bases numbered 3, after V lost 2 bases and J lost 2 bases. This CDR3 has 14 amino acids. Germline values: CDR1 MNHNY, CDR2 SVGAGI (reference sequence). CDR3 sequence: CASSYGEGPYEQYF. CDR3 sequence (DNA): TGTGCCAGCAGTTACGGGGAGGGCCCCTACGAGCAGTACTTC.

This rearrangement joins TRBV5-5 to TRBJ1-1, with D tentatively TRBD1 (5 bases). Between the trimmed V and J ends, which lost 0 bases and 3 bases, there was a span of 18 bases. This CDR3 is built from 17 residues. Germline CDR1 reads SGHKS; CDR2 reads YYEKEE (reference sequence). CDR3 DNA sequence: TGTGCCAGCAGCTTGGCCGGGGGGTCCCTATTGTACACTGAAGCTTTCTTT. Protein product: CASSLAGGSLLYTEAFF.

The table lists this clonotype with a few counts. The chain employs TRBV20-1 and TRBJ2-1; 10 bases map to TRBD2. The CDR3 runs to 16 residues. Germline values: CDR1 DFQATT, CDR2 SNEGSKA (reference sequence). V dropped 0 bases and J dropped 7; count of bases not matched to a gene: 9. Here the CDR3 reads CSAREATSGVINEQFF. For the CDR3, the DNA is TGCAGTGCTAGAGAGGCTACTAGCGGGGTGATAAATGAGCAGTTCTTC.

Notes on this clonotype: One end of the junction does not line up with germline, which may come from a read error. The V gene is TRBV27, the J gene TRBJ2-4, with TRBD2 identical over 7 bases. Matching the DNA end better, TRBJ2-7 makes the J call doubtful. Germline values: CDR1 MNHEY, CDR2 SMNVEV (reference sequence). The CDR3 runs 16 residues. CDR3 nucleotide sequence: TGCCTAGCGGATCCGACCCTCTTGTGGGCCCCTTACGAGCAGTACTTC. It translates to CLADPTLLWAPYEQYF.

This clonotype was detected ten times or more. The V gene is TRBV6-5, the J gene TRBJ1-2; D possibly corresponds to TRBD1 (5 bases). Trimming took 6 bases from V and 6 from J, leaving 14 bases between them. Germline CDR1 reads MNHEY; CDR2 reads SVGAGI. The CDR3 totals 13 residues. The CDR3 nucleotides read TGTGCCAGCAGACCGGGACTTACGGATGGCTACACCTTC. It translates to CASRPGLTDGYTF.

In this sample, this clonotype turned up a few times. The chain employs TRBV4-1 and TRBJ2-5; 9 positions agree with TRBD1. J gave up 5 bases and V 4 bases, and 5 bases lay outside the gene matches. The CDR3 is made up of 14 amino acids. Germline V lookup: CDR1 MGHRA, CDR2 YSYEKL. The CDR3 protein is CASSLGTGMETQYF. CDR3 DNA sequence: TGCGCCAGCAGCCTAGGGACAGGGATGGAGACCCAGTACTTC.

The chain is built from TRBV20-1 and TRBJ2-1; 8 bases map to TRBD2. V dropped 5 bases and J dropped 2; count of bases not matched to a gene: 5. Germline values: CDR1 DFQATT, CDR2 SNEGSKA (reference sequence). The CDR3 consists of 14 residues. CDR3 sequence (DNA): TGCAGTGCTCCAAGCGGGAGCACCTACAATGAGCAGTTCTTC. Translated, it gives CSAPSGSTYNEQFF.

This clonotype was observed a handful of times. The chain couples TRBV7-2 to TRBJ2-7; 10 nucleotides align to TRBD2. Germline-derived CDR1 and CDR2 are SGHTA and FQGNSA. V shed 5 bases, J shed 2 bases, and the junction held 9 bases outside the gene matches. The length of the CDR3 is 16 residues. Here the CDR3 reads CASSPRRSGGAYEQYF. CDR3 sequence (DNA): TGTGCCAGCAGCCCCCGGAGGAGCGGGGGGGCCTACGAGCAGTACTTC.

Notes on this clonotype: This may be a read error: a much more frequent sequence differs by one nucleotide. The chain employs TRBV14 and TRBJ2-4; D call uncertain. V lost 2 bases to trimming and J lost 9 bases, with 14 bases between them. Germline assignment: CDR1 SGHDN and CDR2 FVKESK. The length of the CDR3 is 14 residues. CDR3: CASSQWSDQSIQYF. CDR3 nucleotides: TGTGCCAGCAGCCAATGGTCAGACCAAAGCATTCAGTACTTC.

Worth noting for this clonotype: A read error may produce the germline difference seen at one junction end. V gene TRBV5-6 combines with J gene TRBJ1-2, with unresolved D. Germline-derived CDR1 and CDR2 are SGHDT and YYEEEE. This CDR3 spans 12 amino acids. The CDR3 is CANSSVNYGYTF. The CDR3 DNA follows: TGTGCCAACAGCTCAGTCAACTATGGCTACACCTTC.

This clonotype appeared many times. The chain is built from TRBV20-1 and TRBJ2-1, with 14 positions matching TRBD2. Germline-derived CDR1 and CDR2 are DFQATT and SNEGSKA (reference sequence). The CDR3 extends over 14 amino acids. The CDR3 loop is CRTSGGAQYNEQFF. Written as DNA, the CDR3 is TGCAGGACTAGCGGGGGGGCTCAGTACAATGAGCAGTTCTTC.

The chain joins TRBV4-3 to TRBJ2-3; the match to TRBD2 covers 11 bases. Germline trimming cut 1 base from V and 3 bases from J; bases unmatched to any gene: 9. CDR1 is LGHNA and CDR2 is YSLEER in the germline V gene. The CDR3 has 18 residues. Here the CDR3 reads CASSQGRASGGSTDTQYF. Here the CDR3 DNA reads TGCGCCAGCAGCCAAGGTCGGGCTAGCGGGGGGTCTACAGATACGCAGTATTTT.

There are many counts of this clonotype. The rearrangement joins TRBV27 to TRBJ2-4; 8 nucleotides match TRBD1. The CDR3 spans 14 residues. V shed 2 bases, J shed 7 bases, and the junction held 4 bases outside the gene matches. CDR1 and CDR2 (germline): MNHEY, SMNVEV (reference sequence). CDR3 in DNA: TGTGCCAGCAGTTTAGGACAGGGTCGCAACATTCAGTACTTC. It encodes CASSLGQGRNIQYF.